This entry features one T cell receptor beta chain sequence. Antigen specificity is unknown. Primers included in the PCR were 60 Vbeta and 13 Jbeta primers. Assay used: immunoSEQ multiplex PCR; TCRdb lists only in-frame clones, some missing. The sample has tens of thousands of clones, over 75% seen once. This specimen belongs to a study of cytomegalovirus exposure and HLA in healthy donors. Study observations and caveats: In all likelihood, a cluster of highly shared sequence variants was a sequencing artifact. Later analysis associated a missense DCLRE1C variant with TCR beta V- and J-gene trimming.

The CDR3 is 16 amino acids. Trimming pared 4 bases from V and 3 bases from J, leaving 15 bases between. CDR1 MDHEN and CDR2 SYDVKM come from the germline V gene. Sequencing was carried out using PBMCs. The chain carries TRBV28 and TRBJ1-4; D not certain. The TCR comes from a male donor in good health and CMV-seropositive. The CDR3 is CASSSTQTGANEKLFF. CDR3 DNA: TGTGCCAGCAGTTCCACCCAGACCGGAGCTAATGAAAAACTGTTTTTT.